Shown below are 25 T cell receptor beta chains from a single sample sequenced in a study of neurological immune-mediated disorders. In TCRdb, the 5' RACE reads were re-called with MiXCR into one record per CDR3 protein. The repertoire holds some 61,000 distinct CDR3 sequences, with almost 4% as singletons. Sequenced material: PBMCs. All receptors derive from a man aged 25 to 45 with multiple sclerosis.

Many counts were recorded for this clonotype. The CDR3 DNA is TGCGCCAGCAGCTTGGCAGGGGTCCATGAGCAGTTCTTC. Translation gives CASSLAGVHEQFF. V is TRBV5-1 and J is TRBJ2-1; the D gene is possibly TRBD1 (6 bases). The CDR3 is 13 residues long. Trimming took off 0 bases at V and 8 bases at J, with 9 bases between the two ends. Germline CDR1 and CDR2: SGHRS and YFSETQ.

This clonotype showed up many times. The rearrangement uses TRBV6-6 and TRBJ2-3; possible D gene TRBD2, 6 bases. Trimming removed 0 bases at V and 6 bases at J, with 19 bases between. The length of the CDR3 is 17 residues. CDR1 and CDR2 (germline): MNHNY, SVGAGI (reference sequence). CDR3 amino acids: CASSYSTSAPRGDTQYF. CDR3 nucleotides: TGTGCCAGCAGTTACTCGACTTCAGCTCCCCGGGGGGATACGCAGTATTTT.

The table lists this clonotype with many counts. The chain couples TRBV2 to TRBJ2-7; perhaps TRBD2 as D (7 bases). This CDR3 is 13 amino acids long. CDR1 and CDR2 from the germline V gene are SNHLY and FYNNEI. V gave up 6 bases and J gave up 3 bases, with 12 bases separating them. The CDR3 nucleotides read TGTGCCAGCAGGTCGAGGGGGGGCTACGAGCAGTACTTC. Translated, it gives CASRSRGGYEQYF.

This clonotype came up many times. The chain has TRBV20-1 and TRBJ1-2; D call uncertain. The CDR3 totals 13 residues. Germline-derived CDR1 and CDR2 are DFQATT and SNEGSKA (reference sequence). V was shortened by 6 bases and J by 4 bases, with 15 bases between the two germline ends. CDR3: CSAQVQMGYGYTF. For the CDR3, the DNA is TGCAGTGCGCAGGTCCAGATGGGCTATGGCTACACCTTC.

The sample holds a few counts of this clonotype. The chain is built from TRBV21-1 and TRBJ2-1; whether TRBD1, the table's D call, matches the DNA was not checked. TRBV21-1 is noted as a pseudogene. The CDR3 consists of 16 residues. CDR3 nucleotide sequence: TGTGCCAGCAGCAAAAGTCAGGGTCGGGTATTTGGGGAGCAGTTCTTC. Protein product: CASSKSQGRVFGEQFF.

This clonotype was found many times. The chain links TRBV5-1 to TRBJ2-7, with D possibly being TRBD1 or TRBD2 (5 bases each). This CDR3 comprises 13 residues. Trimming removed 0 bases from V and 3 bases from J, with 7 bases in between. The germline V gene has CDR1 SGHRS and CDR2 YFSETQ. The CDR3 DNA reads TGCGCCAGCAGCTTGGGGGACCGCTACGAGCAGTACTTC. Translation gives CASSLGDRYEQYF.

At least ten counts were recorded for this clonotype. CDR3 protein: CSASARSGNTIYF. CDR3 nucleotide sequence: TGCAGTGCTAGTGCGCGGTCTGGAAACACCATATATTTT. The chain uses TRBV20-1 and TRBJ1-3; D call uncertain. CDR1 and CDR2 from the germline V gene are DFQATT and SNEGSKA (reference sequence). The V gene lost 3 bases and the J gene lost 1 base, with 7 bases spanning the gap. This CDR3 comprises 13 residues.

V is TRBV25-1 and J is TRBJ2-1; 14 nucleotides match TRBD2. Trimming at V came to 11 bases and at J to 7 bases, leaving 10 bases not matched to a gene. The CDR3 runs 15 residues. Germline CDR1 reads MGHDK; CDR2 reads SYGVNS. CDR3 DNA sequence: TGTGCCGGGTGTGTGACTAGCGGGGGGGCGAATGAGCAGTTCTTC. Its translation is CAGCVTSGGANEQFF.

This clonotype appeared many times. The chain couples TRBV6-4 to TRBJ2-2; a weak D match, TRBD1 (6 bases). V lost 2 bases to trimming and J lost 6 bases, with 16 bases between them. This CDR3 spans 16 amino acids. Germline CDR1 MRHNA, CDR2 SNTAGT. The CDR3 reads CASSDTQGFSSGELFF. The CDR3 nucleotides read TGTGCCAGCAGTGACACCCAGGGGTTTTCGTCCGGGGAGCTGTTTTTT.

The table lists this clonotype with many counts. The chain uses TRBV20-1 and TRBJ2-5; D might be TRBD1 (5 bases). V lost 3 bases to trimming and J lost 2 bases, with 10 bases between them. This CDR3 comprises 13 residues. Germline V gene data show CDR1 as DFQATT and CDR2 as SNEGSKA (reference sequence). The CDR3 sequence: CSASRQPQETQYF. The CDR3 DNA sequence: TGCAGTGCTAGTAGACAGCCGCAAGAGACCCAGTACTTC.

This clonotype showed up many times. J is TRBJ2-1 and V is TRBV27, with D perhaps TRBD1 (6 bases). The CDR3 runs 16 residues. CDR1 and CDR2 (germline): MNHEY, SMNVEV (reference sequence). V lost 3 bases to trimming and J lost 8 bases, with 20 bases between them. The CDR3 DNA reads TGTGCCAGCAGTTTCCTCGGACAGACTGAGAGGGATGAGCAGTTCTTC. This translates into CASSFLGQTERDEQFF.

In this sample, this clonotype turned up once. The rearrangement uses TRBV20-1 and TRBJ2-7; a weak D match, TRBD1 (5 bases). This CDR3 region has 14 residues. V lost 0 bases, J lost 6 bases, and 15 bases lay in between. Germline V gene data show CDR1 as DFQATT and CDR2 as SNEGSKA (reference sequence). The DNA of the CDR3 is TGCAGTGCTAGAGATGGTGCCAGGGTGGTCGAGCAGTACTTC. Translated, it gives CSARDGARVVEQYF.

This clonotype was seen repeatedly, ten times or more. V is TRBV11-2 and J is TRBJ2-7; 10 positions match TRBD1. Trimming removed 3 bases from V and 8 bases from J; junction bases left unmatched: 10. CDR1 and CDR2 (germline): SGHAT, FQNNGV. The CDR3 is made up of 15 amino acids. CDR3 in amino acids: CASSLEPGQGFKQYF. CDR3 sequence (DNA): TGTGCCAGCAGCTTGGAACCGGGACAGGGGTTTAAGCAGTACTTC.

Many counts were recorded for this clonotype. The chain combines TRBV2 with TRBJ2-5; 11 positions agree with TRBD2. V was clipped by 4 bases and J by 5 bases; unmatched bases: 9. CDR1 is SNHLY, CDR2 FYNNEI, per germline. The CDR3 has 16 residues. The CDR3 DNA sequence: TGTGCCAGCAGTGTTGTAGCGGGGGGGCTTGGGGAGACCCAGTACTTC. It codes for CASSVVAGGLGETQYF.

This clonotype occurred many times. V and J are TRBV7-2 and TRBJ2-5; D possibly corresponds to TRBD1 (5 bases). CDR1 is SGHTA, CDR2 FQGNSA, per germline. The CDR3 has 14 residues. Trimming stripped 3 bases from V and 0 bases from J, with 8 bases between. The CDR3 DNA reads TGTGCCAGCAGCTTCCGACAGAACCAAGAGACCCAGTACTTC. It codes for CASSFRQNQETQYF.

This clonotype has at least ten counts. The chain combines TRBV20-1 with TRBJ2-4; the match to TRBD1 covers 11 bases. V shed 5 bases and J 6 bases; nucleotides not matched to a gene: 3. Germline loops: CDR1 DFQATT, CDR2 SNEGSKA (reference sequence). The CDR3 spans 13 residues. CDR3 sequence reads: CSAWDRGGNIQYF. In DNA form, the CDR3 reads TGCAGTGCTTGGGACAGGGGGGGAAACATTCAGTACTTC.

This clonotype was detected ten times or more. V gene TRBV12-3 or TRBV12-4 combines with J gene TRBJ2-5; D is undetermined. The CDR3 is 16 amino acids. The V end was cut by 5 bases, the J end by 0 bases, with 16 bases between. The CDR3 loop is CASSPLARKYQETQYF. The CDR3 nucleotides read TGTGCCAGCAGTCCACTGGCACGCAAGTACCAAGAGACCCAGTACTTC.

Notes on this clonotype: Given a much more abundant clone one base away, this may be a read error. The chain carries TRBV4-1 and TRBJ2-2, with D maybe TRBD2 (6 bases). The CDR3 has 18 amino acids. The germline V gene encodes CDR1 MGHRA and CDR2 YSYEKL. Trimming cost V 1 base and J 4 bases, with 19 bases left between them. CDR3 DNA: TGCGCCAGCAGCCAAGCCCATCGGGGGTGCCATGGCACCGGGGAGCTGTTTTTT. Its protein is CASSQAHRGCHGTGELFF.

By sample fraction, this clonotype is medium-sized. The gene calls are TRBV18 and TRBJ1-6; tentative D call: TRBD1 (6 bases). Trimming removed 5 bases from V and 0 bases from J, with 14 bases in between. The CDR3 sequence is 17 residues long. Germline V gene data show CDR1 as KGHSH and CDR2 as LQKENI. The CDR3 spells CASSAVDRISYNSPLHF. The CDR3 DNA follows: TGTGCCAGCTCAGCAGTCGACAGGATCTCCTATAATTCACCCCTCCACTTT.

This clonotype was seen a few times. At one end the junction does not follow the germline gene, possibly because of a read error. The CDR3 reads CASSSPRQGTYNSPLNF. CDR3 in DNA: TGTGCCAGCAGTTCTCCTCGACAGGGGACCTATAATTCACCCCTCAACTTT. The rearrangement links TRBV6-5 to TRBJ1-6; TRBD1 matches at 8 bases. The CDR3 runs to 17 residues. Germline V gene data show CDR1 as MNHEY and CDR2 as SVGAGI.

Only a few counts were recorded for this clonotype. The chain is built from TRBV29-1 and TRBJ1-2; the D gene is possibly TRBD1 (5 bases). The CDR3 contains 13 residues. Germline-derived CDR1 and CDR2 are SQVTM and ANQGSEA. Trimming removed 3 bases from V and 8 bases from J, with 16 bases in between. CDR3 coding DNA: TGCAGCGTTGACAGGGAAAGCCCCGGCGGCTACACCTTC. Protein: CSVDRESPGGYTF.

This clonotype was observed at least ten times. The chain links TRBV20-1 to TRBJ1-1; 8 bases match TRBD1. Unmatched junction bases numbered 4, after V lost 1 base and J lost 3 bases. This CDR3 spans 14 amino acids. CDR1 is DFQATT and CDR2 is SNEGSKA in the germline V gene (reference sequence). CDR3 coding DNA: TGCAGTGCTAGAGTTCAGGGGGCGCACACTGAAGCTTTCTTT. Translating it yields CSARVQGAHTEAFF.

This clonotype was counted many times. The V call is TRBV5-1, the J call TRBJ2-2; tentative D call: TRBD2 (6 bases). The CDR3 runs 14 residues. Germline values: CDR1 SGHRS, CDR2 YFSETQ. The V end was cut by 2 bases, the J end by 8 bases, with 13 bases between. CDR3 loop: CASSFGGNGGELFF. The CDR3 DNA is TGCGCCAGCAGCTTCGGGGGAAATGGAGGGGAGCTGTTTTTT.

There are a few counts of this clonotype. This may be a read error: a much more frequent sequence differs by one nucleotide. The chain is built from TRBV7-2 and TRBJ2-1; D is unclear. The CDR3 covers 12 residues. The V gene's germline CDR1 is SGHTA and CDR2 FQGNSA. With 6 bases removed from V and 6 bases from J, the gap between germline ends came to 9 bases. The CDR3 DNA is TGTGCCAGCAGGAAAAGGGTCAATGAGCAGTTCTTC. The encoded protein is CASRKRVNEQFF.

This clonotype was detected a few times. This may come from a read error, since a much larger clone is one base off. The chain links TRBV7-6 to TRBJ2-5; D not certain. This CDR3 spans 15 amino acids. Trimming left V 5 bases short and J 1 base short, with 14 bases between. Germline CDR1 reads SGHVS; CDR2 reads FNYEAQ. CDR3 protein: CASSMQPTGQETQYF. The DNA for the CDR3 is TGTGCCAGCAGCATGCAGCCCACGGGCCAAGAGACCCAGTACTTC.